The present TCR beta chain was sequenced within a study of identical twins (dated by TCRdb to about 2016). With regard to the full study: To test whether fetal clonotypes persist, this study deep-sequenced TCR alpha and beta repertoires from monozygotic twins, from unrelated adults of various ages, and from cord blood. Replicate twin experiments were performed at different times using different library preparation protocols to rule out contamination. The research as a whole found: Because the same donors could not be followed over many years, the conclusions depended on cross-sectional statistical analysis. Out-of-frame TCR alpha sharing in monozygotic twins was systematically underestimated by recombination models, whereas sharing between unrelated individuals was in agreement with the recombination models. The excess sharing between twins in beta out-of-frame sequences was weaker because fewer shared sequences reduced the signal-to-noise ratio. Zero-insertion analyses could be partly confounded by invariant T cells such as MAIT and iNKT, although diverse VJ usage argued against such confounding for most clonotypes. Abundant cord blood beta clonotypes had fewer insertions, young adult naive repertoires showed a similar but weaker trend, and memory repertoires showed no such trend. Compared with coincidental sharing between unrelated individuals, out-of-frame TCR alpha sequences shared between twins had an excess of sequences with low generation probability.

All donors were healthy Caucasians. Three pairs of female monozygotic twins, all aged 18 to 29 years, were included in the twin cohort. The RNA used for TCR libraries was isolated from peripheral blood mononuclear cells. Receptors were amplified or captured by 5' RACE. Sequencing used an Illumina HiSeq 2000. A universal primer binding site was introduced by template switching, and a unique molecular identifier was present in the final cDNA, enabling accurate counting of TCR cDNA molecules. Specific primers in the conserved constant-segment region were used to synthesize first-strand cDNA for the TCR alpha and beta chains. To control for contamination, every cDNA library was double barcoded, receiving both a SMART-Mk sample barcode and Illumina barcodes. TruSeq adapter sequences, together with Illumina sample barcodes, were added in two successive PCR steps. The TCR alpha and beta cDNA libraries were sequenced on the Illumina HiSeq platform using custom primers. The original methods were these. MiGEC was used to process raw reads and extract unique molecular identifiers, and MiXCR was used to find CDR3 positions. Recombination models were inferred per individual with the repgenHMM and IGoR tools using an EM algorithm. The analysis of shared clonotypes was done with the tcR package in R, with sharing normalized by the product of cloneset sizes. To study raw recombination free of thymic and clonal selection effects, out-of-frame nonproductive sequences were analyzed. Clones were called with MiXCR by TCRdb after fastp trimmed the public reads at Q25, and only in-frame beta chains were retained. When rows share a CDR3 protein, they turn into one entry using the most common DNA and genes. It is TCRdb's table, rather than the study itself, that gives the V and J calls and clone size. This sample gives fewer than 800,000 distinct CDR3 sequences in total; 7.1% of them show up just once. The biggest ten clones account for around 1.6% of the sample.

The germline V gene (reference sequence) sets CDR1 to SEHNR and CDR2 to FQNEAQ. The V end gives up 7 bases and the J end 4 bases, leaving 9 bases in the junction not matched to a gene. The CDR3 measures 15 amino acids from cysteine to phenylalanine. Just the 45-base CDR3 DNA is kept, in frame starting at base 1. This clonotype was seen a handful of times. The specificity of this receptor is unknown. No base quality information exists; no much larger clone differs at one position. In addition, the sample was reused for a study of yellow fever vaccine responses in identical twins. From the second report: The T cell response to vaccination in identical twins was reported by the authors to appear partly convergent and partly personalized. In the study, vaccine-responding T cell clones were precisely tracked in identical twins.

This receptor was obtained from a woman between 18 and 29 years old in good health. The chain couples TRBV7-9 to TRBJ2-3, with TRBD2 identical over 9 junction bases. The sequenced material came from PBMCs. DNA sequence: TGTGCCAGCACCCTCAGCGGGGGGAACGCAGATACGCAGTATTTT. It translates to CASTLSGGNADTQYF.